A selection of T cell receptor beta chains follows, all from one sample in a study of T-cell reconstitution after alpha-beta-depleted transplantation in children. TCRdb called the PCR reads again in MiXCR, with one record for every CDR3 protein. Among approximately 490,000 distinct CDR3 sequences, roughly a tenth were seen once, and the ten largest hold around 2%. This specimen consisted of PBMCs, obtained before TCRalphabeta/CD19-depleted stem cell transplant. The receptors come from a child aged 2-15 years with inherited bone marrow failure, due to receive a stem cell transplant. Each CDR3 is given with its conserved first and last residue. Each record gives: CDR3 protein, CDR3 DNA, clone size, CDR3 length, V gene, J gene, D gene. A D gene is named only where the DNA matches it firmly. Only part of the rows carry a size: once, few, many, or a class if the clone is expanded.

CDR3: CASSLQGALDIQYF
DNA: TGTGCCAGCAGTTTACAGGGGGCGTTGGACATTCAGTACTTC
size: many
length: 14
V: TRBV28
J: TRBJ2-4
D: TRBD1

CDR3: CAISEAHRAHTQYF
DNA: TGTGCCATCAGTGAGGCCCACAGGGCTCATACGCAGTATTTT
size: many
length: 14
V: TRBV10-3
J: TRBJ2-3
D: .

CDR3: CSGGLQGAGLASEQFF
DNA: TGCAGCGGGGGACTACAGGGGGCTGGACTAGCGTCCGAGCAGTTCTTC
size: .
length: 16
V: TRBV29-1
J: TRBJ2-1
D: .

CDR3: CASSLDWGEQYF
DNA: TGTGCCAGCAGCTTAGACTGGGGAGAGCAGTACTTC
size: .
length: 12
V: TRBV7-2
J: TRBJ2-7
D: .

CDR3: CAWMGTGGYGYTF
DNA: TGTGCCTGGATGGGGACAGGGGGTTACGGCTACACCTTC
size: many
length: 13
V: TRBV30
J: TRBJ1-2
D: TRBD1

CDR3: CASSLGGRAAVQYF
DNA: TGTGCCAGCTCACTAGGCGGGAGGGCCGCGGTGCAGTACTTC
size: many
length: 14
V: TRBV18
J: TRBJ2-7
D: TRBD2

CDR3: CASTQDRQETQYF
DNA: TGTGCCAGCACCCAGGACAGGCAAGAGACCCAGTACTTC
size: many
length: 13
V: TRBV12-3/TRBV12-4
J: TRBJ2-5
D: TRBD1

CDR3: CASSFSYRTEAFF
DNA: TGTGCCAGCAGTTTTAGTTATCGGACAGAAGCTTTCTTT
size: many
length: 13
V: TRBV27
J: TRBJ1-1
D: .

CDR3: CASSLALLRDLAKNIQYF
DNA: TGTGCCAGCAGTTTAGCACTCCTGCGGGACTTAGCCAAAAACATTCAGTACTTC
size: many
length: 18
V: TRBV12-3/TRBV12-4
J: TRBJ2-4
D: .

CDR3: CASSLSGLAVPSYEQYF
DNA: TGTGCCAGCAGCCTCTCCGGACTAGCGGTGCCCTCCTACGAGCAGTACTTC
size: many
length: 17
V: TRBV11-2
J: TRBJ2-7
D: TRBD2

CDR3: CSGSTSGSTTPEQYF
DNA: TGCAGTGGCAGTACTAGCGGGAGTACCACACCCGAGCAGTACTTC
size: many
length: 15
V: TRBV20-1
J: TRBJ2-7
D: TRBD2